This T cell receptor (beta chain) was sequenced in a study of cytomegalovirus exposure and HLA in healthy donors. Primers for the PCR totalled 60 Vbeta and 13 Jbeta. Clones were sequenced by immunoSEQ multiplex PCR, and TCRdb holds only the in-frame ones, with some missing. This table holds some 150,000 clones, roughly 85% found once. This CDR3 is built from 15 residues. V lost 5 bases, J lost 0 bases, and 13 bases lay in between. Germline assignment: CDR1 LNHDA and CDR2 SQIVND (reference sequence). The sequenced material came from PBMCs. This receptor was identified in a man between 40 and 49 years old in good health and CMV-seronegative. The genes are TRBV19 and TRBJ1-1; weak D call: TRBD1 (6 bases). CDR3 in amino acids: CASSGGRALNTEAFF. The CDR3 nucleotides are TGTGCCAGTAGTGGGGGCAGGGCCTTGAACACTGAAGCTTTCTTT.